Presented here are 11 T cell receptor beta chains from one specimen sequenced in a study of T cells in Graves' hyperthyroidism and ophthalmopathy. Researchers amplified the TCR beta CDR3 regions from RNA transcripts. Carried out on the TCR CDR3, a first-round RT-PCR used the HTBI primer set. TCRdb re-derived calls from the multiplex PCR reads in MiXCR, one entry per CDR3 protein. The data show 500,000 to 750,000 distinct CDR3 sequences, under 60% seen once. Sequencing was done on a sample of peripheral blood or thyroid tissue (not recorded which). The receptors originated from a young woman with Graves' hyperthyroidism.

This chain links TRBV29-1 with TRBJ1-2; 7 nucleotides match TRBD1. Losses at the gene ends were 6 bases for V and 4 bases for J; bases not matched to a gene: 5. Germline V CDR1 and CDR2: SQVTM, ANQGSEA. The CDR3 totals 12 residues. DNA for the CDR3: TGCAGCGTGGGGGGACAGCGCTATGGCTACACCTTC. Translation gives CSVGGQRYGYTF.

The J gene is TRBJ2-7, the V gene TRBV2; D uncertain. Germline V CDR1 and CDR2: SNHLY, FYNNEI. V was pared by 7 bases and J by 7 bases, with 23 bases between. CDR3 length equals 15 residues. In DNA form, the CDR3 reads TGTGCCAGCACCCAATCAGGCCGTCGATACAATGAGCAGTACTTC. As protein: CASTQSGRRYNEQYF.

This clonotype was picked up one time. This chain connects TRBV7-2 to TRBJ2-7; D might be TRBD1 (8 bases). This CDR3 is 16 amino acids long. CDR1 is SGHTA, CDR2 FQGNSA, per germline. Trimming shortened V by 1 base and J by 4 bases, and 17 bases separated the two germline ends. The CDR3 is CASSLDRTGRGYEQYF. The CDR3, as DNA: TGTGCCAGCAGCTTAGATCGGACAGGGAGGGGTTACGAGCAGTACTTC. Looking up the rest from reference TRBV7-2 and TRBJ2-7 gives the full variable domain: GAGVSQSPSNKVTEKGKDVELRCDPISGHTALYWYRQSLGQGLEFLIYFQGNSAPDKSGLPSDRFSAERTGGSVSTLTIQRTQQEDSAVYLCASSLDRTGRGYEQYFGPGTRLTVT.

The chain has TRBV18 and TRBJ2-7; D is possibly TRBD1 (6 bases). V lost 3 bases, J lost 3 bases, and 15 bases lay in between. The CDR3 is 15 residues long. Germline V CDR1 and CDR2: KGHSH, LQKENI. The CDR3 DNA reads TGTGCCAGCTCACCCGGCCGGGACACTAACTACGAGCAGTACTTC. The encoded protein is CASSPGRDTNYEQYF. The full variable domain, with the rest looked up from reference TRBV18 and TRBJ2-7, is NAGVMQNPRHLVRRRGQEARLRCSPMKGHSHVYWYRQLPEEGLKFMVYLQKENIIDESGMPKERFSAEFPKEGPSILRIQQVVRGDSAAYFCASSPGRDTNYEQYFGPGTRLTVT.

This clonotype was seen once. The chain recombines TRBV7-6 with TRBJ1-4, with a weak D call TRBD1 (5 bases). V was cut by 6 bases and J by 0 bases, with 20 bases left in between. Germline values: CDR1 SGHVS, CDR2 FNYEAQ. CDR3 length: 18 residues. The DNA for the CDR3 is TGTGCCAGCAGGTTCGGGGCGGGGCACCGTGCAACTAATGAAAAACTGTTTTTT. This encodes CASRFGAGHRATNEKLFF.

The table lists this clonotype with a few counts. The chain joins TRBV29-1 to TRBJ2-3; D is uncertain. V lost 7 bases and J lost 0, with 11 bases in between. This CDR3 contains 13 residues. Germline values: CDR1 SQVTM, CDR2 ANQGSEA. The CDR3 region is CSALSGSTDTQYF. CDR3 DNA: TGCAGCGCCCTCAGTGGTAGCACAGATACGCAGTATTTT.

V gene TRBV20-1 combines with J gene TRBJ1-3; D unresolved. With 1 base removed from V and 8 bases from J, the gap between germline ends came to 12 bases. The CDR3 extends over 13 amino acids. In germline, CDR1 is DFQATT, CDR2 SNEGSKA (reference sequence). The CDR3 coding sequence is TGCAGTGCTAGAGGGGCTAGCGGATACACCATATATTTT. Encoded protein: CSARGASGYTIYF.

This clonotype was recorded only once. A much more abundant neighbour one base away suggests this may be a read error. The chain is built from TRBV4-1 and TRBJ2-7; D perhaps matches TRBD2 (5 bases). V was clipped by 1 base and J by 0 bases, with 13 bases between them. The germline gives CDR1 MGHRA, CDR2 YSYEKL. The CDR3 consists of 16 residues. The DNA of the CDR3 is TGCGCCAGCAGCCAAGGCCCGAGGGTGAGCTCCTACGAGCAGTACTTC. Protein: CASSQGPRVSSYEQYF.

This clonotype was detected a few times. The chain links TRBV6-6 to TRBJ1-2, with D possibly being TRBD1 (5 bases). V gave up 5 bases and J gave up 0 bases, with 13 bases separating them. The CDR3 extends over 15 amino acids. The germline CDR1 and CDR2 sequences are MNHNY and SVGAGI (reference sequence). The CDR3 is CASSGIRDSNYGYTF. The CDR3 DNA follows: TGTGCCAGCAGTGGAATCAGGGACTCTAACTATGGCTACACCTTC.

This clonotype was detected ten times or more. This chain connects TRBV7-2 to TRBJ1-3, with 7 bases matching TRBD1. V shed 5 bases and J 2 bases; nucleotides not matched to a gene: 15. The CDR3 has 18 amino acids. Germline V lookup: CDR1 SGHTA, CDR2 FQGNSA. The CDR3 region is CASSLRFIDRAAGNTIYF. DNA for the CDR3: TGTGCCAGCAGCCTTAGATTTATCGACAGGGCGGCTGGAAACACCATATATTTT.

The rearrangement links TRBV20-1 to TRBJ2-5, with unresolved D. V lost 0 bases, J lost 13 bases, and 3 bases lay in between. The CDR3 spans 8 residues. Germline V gene data show CDR1 as DFQATT and CDR2 as SNEGSKA (reference sequence). CDR3 DNA sequence: TGCAGTGCTAGAGACAGGTACTTC. Protein: CSARDRYF.